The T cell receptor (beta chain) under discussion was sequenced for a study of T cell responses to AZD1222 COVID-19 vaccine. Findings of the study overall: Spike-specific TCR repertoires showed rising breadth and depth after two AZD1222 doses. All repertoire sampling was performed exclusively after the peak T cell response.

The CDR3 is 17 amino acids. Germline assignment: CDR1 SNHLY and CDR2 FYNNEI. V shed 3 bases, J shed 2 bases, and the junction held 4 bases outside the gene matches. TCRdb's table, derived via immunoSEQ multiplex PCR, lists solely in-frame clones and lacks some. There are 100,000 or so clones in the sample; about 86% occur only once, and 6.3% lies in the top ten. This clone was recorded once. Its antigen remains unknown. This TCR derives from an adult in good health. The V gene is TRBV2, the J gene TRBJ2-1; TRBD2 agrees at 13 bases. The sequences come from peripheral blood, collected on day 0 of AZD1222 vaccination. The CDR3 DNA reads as TGTGCCAGCAGTGATCTACTAGCGGGGGGGCCCTACAATGAGCAGTTCTTC. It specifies CASSDLLAGGPYNEQFF.